This passage covers 21 T cell receptor beta chains from one sample sequenced in a study of CD8+ T cells in alopecia areata. RNA, once extracted, was reverse transcribed into cDNA for use as the sequencing template. Produced via immunoSEQ multiplex PCR; TCRdb's table is partial and in-frame only. Among some 120,000 clones listed, 47% were seen once. Sample: NKG2D-low CD8+ T cells sorted from blood. These receptors all stem from a human donor with alopecia areata.

The V gene is TRBV29-1, the J gene TRBJ2-1; D possibly corresponds to TRBD2 (5 bases). The CDR3 runs to 14 residues. V shed 8 bases and J shed 4 bases, with 18 bases lying between them. The germline CDR1 and CDR2 sequences are SQVTM and ANQGSEA. CDR3 coding DNA: TGCAGCCCGGCAGTTGTGGGGAGATACAATGAGCAGTTCTTC. Translated, it gives CSPAVVGRYNEQFF.

This rearrangement joins TRBV29-1 to TRBJ2-1, with D perhaps assigned TRBD1 or TRBD2 (6 bases each). This CDR3 is built from 14 residues. V dropped 7 bases and J dropped 6 bases, with 19 bases sitting between them. The germline V gene has CDR1 SQVTM and CDR2 ANQGSEA. The CDR3 sequence is CSESGTNGGNEQFF. In DNA, the CDR3 is TGCAGCGAATCCGGGACAAACGGGGGCAATGAGCAGTTCTTC.

The gene calls are TRBV27 and TRBJ1-5, with D perhaps matching TRBD1 (6 bases). V was shortened by 7 bases and J by 6 bases, with 16 bases between the two germline ends. Per germline, CDR1 MNHEY and CDR2 SMNVEV (reference sequence). This CDR3 has 14 amino acids. Written as DNA, the CDR3 is TGTGCCAGCACTCCTAGGGGGGGCGGTCAGCCCCAGCATTTT. Translated: CASTPRGGGQPQHF.

The chain links TRBV30 to TRBJ2-1; 9 positions match TRBD1. CDR3 length equals 12 residues. The V gene's germline CDR1 is GTSNPN and CDR2 SVGIG (reference sequence). The V gene end was trimmed by 4 bases and the J gene end by 8 bases; junction bases not matched to a gene: 3. In nucleotides, the CDR3 is TGTGCCTGGACGACAGGGGGATATGAGCAGTTCTTC. Translation: CAWTTGGYEQFF.

The gene calls are TRBV29-1 and TRBJ2-1; TRBD2 agrees at 10 bases. J gave up 6 bases and V 3 bases, and 8 bases lay outside the gene matches. CDR3 size: 15 residues. Germline V gene lookup returns CDR1 SQVTM and CDR2 ANQGSEA. The CDR3 DNA sequence: TGCAGCGTTGAGACCGAAGCGGGAGGGCTCAATGAGCAGTTCTTC. Translated: CSVETEAGGLNEQFF.

This chain joins TRBV30 and TRBJ2-1; D is uncertain. The CDR3 covers 10 residues. V was shortened by 1 base and J by 10 bases, with 5 bases between the two germline ends. From germline, CDR1 is GTSNPN and CDR2 SVGIG (reference sequence). The CDR3 DNA follows: TGTGCCTGGAGTGAAAGGGAGCAGTTCTTC. It specifies CAWSEREQFF.

The chain combines TRBV2 with TRBJ1-2; D ambiguous. CDR1 is SNHLY, CDR2 FYNNEI, per germline. The length of the CDR3 is 11 residues. V was clipped by 4 bases and J by 7 bases, with 7 bases between them. CDR3: CASSVGPGYTF. CDR3 nucleotides: TGTGCCAGCAGTGTAGGACCTGGCTACACCTTC.

The gene calls are TRBV4-1 and TRBJ2-1; 9 bases match TRBD1. The V segment lost 2 bases and the J segment 7 bases; nucleotides outside the gene matches: 9. Per the germline V gene, CDR1 is MGHRA and CDR2 is YSYEKL. The CDR3 covers 16 residues. CDR3 in amino acids: CASSQIEGTGSNEQFF. The CDR3 nucleotides are TGCGCCAGCAGCCAAATTGAGGGGACAGGGTCGAATGAGCAGTTCTTC.

This clone was picked up a small number of times. The rearrangement uses TRBV30 and TRBJ2-5; D is undetermined. The V end was cut by 0 bases, the J end by 4 bases, with 6 bases between. The germline V gene encodes CDR1 GTSNPN and CDR2 SVGIG (reference sequence). CDR3 size: 12 residues. The CDR3 is CAWSVPAETQYF. The CDR3 nucleotides read TGTGCCTGGAGTGTACCGGCAGAGACCCAGTACTTC.

The V call is TRBV27, the J call TRBJ2-1; 11 nucleotides line up with TRBD1. The junction had 2 bases not matched to a gene; V was cut back by 4 bases and J by 3 bases. This CDR3 is 15 amino acids long. CDR1 is MNHEY, CDR2 SMNVEV, per germline (reference sequence). The CDR3 reads CASSYGTGGYNEQFF. In DNA, the CDR3 is TGTGCCAGCAGTTATGGGACAGGGGGCTACAATGAGCAGTTCTTC.

The chain uses TRBV4-1 and TRBJ2-5; no clear D gene. This CDR3 contains 12 residues. Between the trimmed V and J ends, which lost 0 bases and 5 bases, there was a span of 4 bases. CDR1 is MGHRA, CDR2 YSYEKL, per germline. CDR3 nucleotides: TGCGCCAGCAGCCAAGATCAGGAGACCCAGTACTTC. Its protein is CASSQDQETQYF.

This clone has more than one count but fewer than ten. This chain links TRBV10-3 with TRBJ2-1; unclear D gene. Trimming removed 0 bases from V and 6 bases from J, with 3 bases in between. This CDR3 has 12 amino acids. CDR1 and CDR2 from the germline V gene are ENHRY and SYGVKD. The CDR3 sequence is CAISESSNEQFF. The DNA of the CDR3 is TGTGCCATCAGTGAGTCTAGCAATGAGCAGTTCTTC.

The rearrangement joins TRBV5-1 to TRBJ2-7; TRBD2 might be the D (6 bases). Germline V lookup: CDR1 SGHRS, CDR2 YFSETQ. The CDR3 length is 15 residues. The V end lost 3 bases, the J end lost 5 bases, and 18 bases lay between the germline ends. CDR3 coding DNA: TGCGCCAGCAGCTCGGCGGGTGCAGGGAGGCACGAGCAGTACTTC. It specifies CASSSAGAGRHEQYF.

This clone has more than one count but fewer than ten. The chain combines TRBV29-1 with TRBJ2-5; 11 bases fit TRBD2. This CDR3 has 16 amino acids. Germline lookup yields CDR1 SQVTM and CDR2 ANQGSEA. CDR3 sequence reads: CTVWGASGGTRETQYF. In nucleotides, the CDR3 is TGCACCGTCTGGGGGGCTAGCGGGGGGACCCGTGAGACCCAGTACTTC.

The CDR3 DNA is TGCAGCGTCAGAGTCGGCCATGGCTACACCTTC. This codes for CSVRVGHGYTF. The J gene is TRBJ1-2, the V gene TRBV29-1, with D unclear. The CDR3 has 11 residues. V shed 6 bases and J shed 6 bases, with 11 bases lying between them. The germline V gene has CDR1 SQVTM and CDR2 ANQGSEA.

This clone was seen just once. This rearrangement joins TRBV2 to TRBJ1-1; D is ambiguous. The CDR3 is 14 amino acids. Deletions cut 4 bases from V and 1 base from J, with 10 bases between. The germline V gene encodes CDR1 SNHLY and CDR2 FYNNEI. CDR3 amino acids: CASSAAAANTEAFF. In nucleotides, the CDR3 is TGTGCCAGCAGTGCAGCGGCAGCGAACACTGAAGCTTTCTTT.

The chain links TRBV13 to TRBJ2-3; possibly TRBD1 or TRBD2 for D (5 bases each). The CDR3 is 14 amino acids. Germline V gives CDR1 PRHDT, CDR2 FYEKMQ (reference sequence). V was clipped by 5 bases and J by 3 bases, with 12 bases between them. In DNA, the CDR3 is TGTGCCAGCAGCCCCCTGGGGGAAACAGATACGCAGTATTTT. This gives the protein CASSPLGETDTQYF.

V gene TRBV30 combines with J gene TRBJ1-2, with 8 nucleotides matching TRBD1. Unmatched junction bases numbered 11, after V lost 6 bases and J lost 8 bases. Germline CDR1 is GTSNPN and CDR2 is SVGIG (reference sequence). The CDR3 is made up of 13 amino acids. This CDR3 reads CACTTTGGGGYTF. CDR3 nucleotide sequence: TGTGCCTGCACCACTACAGGGGGTGGGGGCTACACCTTC.

This clone was picked up a small number of times. The rearrangement joins TRBV27 to TRBJ2-7; D tentatively fits TRBD1 or TRBD2 (5 bases each). The CDR3 totals 16 residues. Trimming removed 5 bases from V and 3 bases from J, with 20 bases in between. The germline V gene encodes CDR1 MNHEY and CDR2 SMNVEV (reference sequence). The chain's CDR3 is CASSLRDPIRFYEQYF. CDR3 in DNA: TGTGCCAGCAGTCTCCGGGACCCAATTCGGTTCTACGAGCAGTACTTC.

In the case of this clone: This CDR3 is missing its conserved last phenylalanine or tryptophan, likely due to a read error. No DNA is shown, since the ends of the CDR3 on it are uncertain; the CDR3 is the one TCRdb lists. The chain is built from TRBV19 and TRBJ2-7; TRBD1 is the table's D call, not checked against the DNA. The CDR3 totals 14 residues, both ends included. CDR1 and CDR2 from the germline V gene are LNHDA and SQIVND (reference sequence). CDR3 amino acids: CASSIRGTATRELL.

The chain uses TRBV29-1 and TRBJ2-1; no definite D call. Trimming cost V 3 bases and J 8 bases, with 8 bases left between them. The CDR3 is made up of 11 amino acids. Germline-derived CDR1 and CDR2 are SQVTM and ANQGSEA. The CDR3 DNA sequence: TGCAGCGTTGACGATGGGGATGAGCAGTTCTTC. Translated: CSVDDGDEQFF.